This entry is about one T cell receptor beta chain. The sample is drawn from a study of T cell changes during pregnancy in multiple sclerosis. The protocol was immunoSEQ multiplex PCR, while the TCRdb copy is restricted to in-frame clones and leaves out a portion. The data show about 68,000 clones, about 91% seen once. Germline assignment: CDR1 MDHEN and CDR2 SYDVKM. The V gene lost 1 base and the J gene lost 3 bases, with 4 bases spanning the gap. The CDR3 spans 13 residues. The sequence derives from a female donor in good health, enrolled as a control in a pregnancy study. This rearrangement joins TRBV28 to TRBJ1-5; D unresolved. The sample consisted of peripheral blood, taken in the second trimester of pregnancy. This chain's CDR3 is CASSLSSNQPQHF. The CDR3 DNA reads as TGTGCCAGCAGTTTATCGTCCAATCAGCCCCAGCATTTT.